This T cell receptor (beta chain) came from a study of T-cell reconstitution after alpha-beta-depleted transplantation in children. Study results and caveats: In patients about two months after transplant, alpha-beta T cells reportedly arose from several hundred expanded graft clones. The authors attributed T-cell counts and diversity one year after transplant mostly to newly produced T cells.

Germline V CDR1 and CDR2: SGHRS, YFSETQ. The length of the CDR3 is 15 residues. Trimming took 0 bases from V and 2 from J, leaving 10 bases between them. The library targeted TCRbeta and was prepared with unique molecular identifiers. TCRdb fed the PCR reads into MiXCR, producing one record per CDR3 protein. Of 120,000 to 150,000 distinct CDR3 sequences listed, 8.5% to 10% are singletons. This clonotype has a handful of counts. Its antigen is as yet unknown. The genes are TRBV5-1 and TRBJ2-3, with TRBD1 as a possible D gene (6 bases). The receptor's source is a female patient between 2 and 10 years old who had a stem cell transplant for congenital amegakaryocytic thrombocytopenia, so the T cells may come from the graft donor. The sequencing here drew on PBMCs, mostly from graft donor cells, taken 180 days after TCRalphabeta/CD19-depleted stem cell transplant. Here the CDR3 DNA reads TGCGCCAGCAGCTTGGCACAGGGAAACACAGATACGCAGTATTTT. Its protein is CASSLAQGNTDTQYF.